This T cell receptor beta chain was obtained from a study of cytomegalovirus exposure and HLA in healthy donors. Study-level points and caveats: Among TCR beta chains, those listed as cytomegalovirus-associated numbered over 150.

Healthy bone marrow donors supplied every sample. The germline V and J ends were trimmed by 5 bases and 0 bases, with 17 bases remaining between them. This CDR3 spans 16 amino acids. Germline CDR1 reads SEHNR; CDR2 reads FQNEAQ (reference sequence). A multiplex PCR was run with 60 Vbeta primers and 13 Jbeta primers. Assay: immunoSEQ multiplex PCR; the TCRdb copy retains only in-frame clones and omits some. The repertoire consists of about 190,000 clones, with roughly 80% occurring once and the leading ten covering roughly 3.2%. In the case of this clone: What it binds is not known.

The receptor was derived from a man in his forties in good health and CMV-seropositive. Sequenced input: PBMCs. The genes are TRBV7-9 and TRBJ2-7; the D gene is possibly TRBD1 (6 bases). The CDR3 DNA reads TGTGCCAGCAGCCGAGCATATTCGGACAGCTCCTACGAGCAGTACTTC. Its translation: CASSRAYSDSSYEQYF.